These 10 T cell receptor beta chains share one sample of origin, sequenced in a study of blood T cell repertoires in COVID-19. The repertoire was sequenced with immunoSEQ multiplex PCR; TCRdb's copy has only in-frame clones and lacks some. The sample includes 150,000 to 200,000 clones, around 90% of them seen just once. Specimen: peripheral blood. These receptors all come from a man in his late teens or twenties with COVID-19, enrolled during active disease.

The chain combines TRBV30 with TRBJ1-5; 9 positions agree with TRBD1. With V trimmed by 2 bases and J by 7 bases, 3 bases remained unmatched. The germline CDR1 and CDR2 sequences are GTSNPN and SVGIG (reference sequence). The CDR3 contains 13 residues. The CDR3 loop reads CAWSRQGVQPQHF. CDR3 nucleotides: TGTGCCTGGAGTCGACAGGGGGTACAGCCCCAGCATTTT.

This chain joins TRBV6-1 and TRBJ1-1, with D possibly matching TRBD1 (5 bases). V lost 3 bases to trimming and J lost 2 bases, with 19 bases between them. The CDR3 has 17 amino acids. The germline CDR1 and CDR2 sequences are MNHNS and SASEGT. CDR3 loop: CASSETRTGPANTEAFF. In nucleotides, the CDR3 is TGTGCCAGCAGTGAGACTAGAACGGGACCAGCAAACACTGAAGCTTTCTTT.

This clone was seen a handful of times. V gene TRBV19 combines with J gene TRBJ1-1, with 7 bases matching TRBD1. CDR3 size: 15 residues. Unmatched junction bases numbered 5, after V lost 3 bases and J lost 1 base. The V gene's germline CDR1 is LNHDA and CDR2 SQIVND (reference sequence). The CDR3 reads CASSIRGQQNTEAFF. The CDR3, as DNA: TGTGCCAGTAGTATTAGGGGACAGCAGAACACTGAAGCTTTCTTT.

This clone has only a few counts. The chain has TRBV28 and TRBJ1-2; TRBD1 might be the D (5 bases). Germline V gene sequence: CDR1 MDHEN, CDR2 SYDVKM. The CDR3 covers 16 residues. Deletions cut 6 bases from V and 3 bases from J, with 20 bases between. CDR3 bases: TGTGCCAGCAGCGCAGAACACGAGACAGAGTACTATGGCTACACCTTC. It specifies CASSAEHETEYYGYTF.

The chain carries TRBV19 and TRBJ1-5, with a tentative D call TRBD1 (5 bases). This CDR3 has 14 amino acids. CDR1 and CDR2 from the germline V gene are LNHDA and SQIVND (reference sequence). The V end was cut by 2 bases, the J end by 6 bases, with 11 bases between. Written as DNA, the CDR3 is TGTGCCAGTAGTATATCAGGGATCAGTCAGCCCCAGCATTTT. Protein: CASSISGISQPQHF.

The V gene is TRBV10-3, the J gene TRBJ2-3; 7 bases map to TRBD2. Germline V gives CDR1 ENHRY, CDR2 SYGVKD. The CDR3 consists of 14 residues. V shed 4 bases and J 5 bases; nucleotides not matched to a gene: 6. CDR3 in DNA: TGTGCCATCAGTGGGGGCGGGAGAGGAGATACGCAGTATTTT. It specifies CAISGGGRGDTQYF.

The chain has TRBV7-9 and TRBJ1-2; TRBD1 agrees at 9 bases. The V gene's germline CDR1 is SEHNR and CDR2 FQNEAQ (reference sequence). After removal of 5 bases from V and 6 bases from J, the junction contained 13 bases not matched to a gene. This CDR3 comprises 16 residues. The CDR3 bases are TGTGCCAGCAGCCGGGACAGGGTATTGGATTCAGATGGCTACACCTTC. Protein sequence: CASSRDRVLDSDGYTF. Full variable domain (rest looked up from reference TRBV7-9 and TRBJ1-2): DTGVSQNPRHKITKRGQNVTFRCDPISEHNRLYWYRQTLGQGPEFLTYFQNEAQLEKSRLLSDRFSAERPKGSFSTLEIQRTEQGDSAMYLCASSRDRVLDSDGYTFGSGTRLTVV.

The rearrangement joins TRBV2 to TRBJ2-3, with TRBD1 identical over 10 bases. Germline lookup yields CDR1 SNHLY and CDR2 FYNNEI. CDR3 length equals 14 residues. The trim removed 8 bases at V and 3 bases at J, leaving 5 bases unmatched. CDR3 DNA: TGTGCCAGCTTCCGGGACAGGGGAACAGATACGCAGTATTTT. Translated, it gives CASFRDRGTDTQYF.

J is TRBJ2-3 and V is TRBV9, with 7 bases identical to TRBD2. In germline, CDR1 is SGDLS, CDR2 YYNGEE. V was pared by 3 bases and J by 5 bases, with 0 bases of the junction left unmatched. CDR3 length: 12 residues. CDR3 nucleotides: TGTGCCAGCAGCGCTAGCGGAGATACGCAGTATTTT. Protein sequence: CASSASGDTQYF. Filled out from reference TRBV9 and TRBJ2-3, the complete variable domain reads DSGVTQTPKHLITATGQRVTLRCSPRSGDLSVYWYQQSLDQGLQFLIQYYNGEERAKGNILERFSAQQFPDLHSELNLSSLELGDSALYFCASSASGDTQYFGPGTRLTVL.

The genes are TRBV20-1 and TRBJ2-7; 10 bases agree with TRBD2. CDR3 length equals 16 residues. Trimming removed 3 bases from V and 5 bases from J; junction bases left unmatched: 13. Germline V lookup: CDR1 DFQATT, CDR2 SNEGSKA (reference sequence). The CDR3 coding sequence is TGCAGTGCTAGTGCTGCTAGCGGGAGCCCCCCGGACGAGCAGTACTTC. Translation gives CSASAASGSPPDEQYF.